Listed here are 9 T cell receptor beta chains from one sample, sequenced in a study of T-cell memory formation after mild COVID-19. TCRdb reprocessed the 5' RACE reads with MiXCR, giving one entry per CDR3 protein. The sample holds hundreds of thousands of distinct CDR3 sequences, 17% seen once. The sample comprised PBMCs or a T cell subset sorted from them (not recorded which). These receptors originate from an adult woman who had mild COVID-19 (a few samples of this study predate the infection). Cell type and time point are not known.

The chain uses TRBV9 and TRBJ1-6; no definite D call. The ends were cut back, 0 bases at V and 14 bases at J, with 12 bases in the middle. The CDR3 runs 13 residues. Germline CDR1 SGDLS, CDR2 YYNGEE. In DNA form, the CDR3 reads TGTGCCAGCAGCGTAGATGCCCTCAATGCCCTCCACTTT. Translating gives CASSVDALNALHF.

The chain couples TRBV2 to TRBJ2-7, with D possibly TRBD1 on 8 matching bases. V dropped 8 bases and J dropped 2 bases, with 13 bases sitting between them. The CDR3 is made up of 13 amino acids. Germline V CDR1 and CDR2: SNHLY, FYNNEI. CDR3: CASLTGGAYEQYF. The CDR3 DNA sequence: TGTGCCAGCTTAACAGGGGGGGCCTACGAGCAGTACTTC.

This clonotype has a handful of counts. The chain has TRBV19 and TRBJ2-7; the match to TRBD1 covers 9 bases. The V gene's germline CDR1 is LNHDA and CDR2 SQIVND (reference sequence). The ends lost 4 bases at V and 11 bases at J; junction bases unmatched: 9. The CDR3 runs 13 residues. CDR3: CASSTTGGKVEYF. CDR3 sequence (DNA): TGTGCCAGTAGTACCACAGGGGGCAAGGTCGAGTACTTC.

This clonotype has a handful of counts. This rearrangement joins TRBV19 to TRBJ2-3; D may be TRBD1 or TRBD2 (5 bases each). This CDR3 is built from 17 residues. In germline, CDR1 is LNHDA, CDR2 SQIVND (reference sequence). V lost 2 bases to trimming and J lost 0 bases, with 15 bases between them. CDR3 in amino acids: CASSITKGRTSTDTQYF. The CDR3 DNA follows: TGTGCCAGTAGTATAACAAAGGGACGGACTAGCACAGATACGCAGTATTTT.

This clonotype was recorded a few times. In DNA form, the CDR3 reads TGCAGTGGTGGGAGGGGGCAGGCCTACGAGCAGTACTTC. This translates into CSGGRGQAYEQYF. V is TRBV20-1 and J is TRBJ2-7; the D call may be TRBD1 or TRBD2 (7 bases each). Germline V gene data show CDR1 as DFQATT and CDR2 as SNEGSKA (reference sequence). V dropped 7 bases and J dropped 2 bases, with 15 bases sitting between them. CDR3 length: 13 residues.

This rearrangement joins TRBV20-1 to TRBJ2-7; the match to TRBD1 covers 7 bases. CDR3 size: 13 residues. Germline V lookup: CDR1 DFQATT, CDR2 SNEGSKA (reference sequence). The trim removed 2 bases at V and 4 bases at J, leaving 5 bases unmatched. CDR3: CSARHGTVYEQYF. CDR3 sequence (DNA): TGCAGTGCTAGACACGGGACAGTGTACGAGCAGTACTTC.

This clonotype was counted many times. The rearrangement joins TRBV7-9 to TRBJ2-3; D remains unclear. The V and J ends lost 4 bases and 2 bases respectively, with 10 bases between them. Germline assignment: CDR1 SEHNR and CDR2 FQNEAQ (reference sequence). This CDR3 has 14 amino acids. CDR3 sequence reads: CASSSSFSTDTQYF. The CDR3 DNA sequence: TGTGCCAGCAGCTCCTCATTTTCCACAGATACGCAGTATTTT.

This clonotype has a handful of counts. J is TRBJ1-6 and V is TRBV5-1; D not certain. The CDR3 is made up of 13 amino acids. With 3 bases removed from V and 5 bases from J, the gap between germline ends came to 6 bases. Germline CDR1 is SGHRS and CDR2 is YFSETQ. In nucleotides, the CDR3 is TGCGCCAGCAGCTCGTCCGATAATTCACCCCTCCACTTT. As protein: CASSSSDNSPLHF.

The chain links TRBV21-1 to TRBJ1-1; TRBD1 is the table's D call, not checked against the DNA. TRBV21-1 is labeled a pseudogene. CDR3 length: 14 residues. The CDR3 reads CASTPAAGSAEAFF. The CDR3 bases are TGTGCCAGCACCCCGGCCGCGGGGTCAGCTGAAGCTTTCTTT.